The clone carrying this TCR beta chain was observed a few times. In the original workflow: Counts of nucleated cells, estimated from reference gene primer amplification, were obtained. The table came from immunoSEQ multiplex PCR; TCRdb's copy has only in-frame clones and leaves some out. Clone size and the V and J calls come from that table; the DNA yielded D and trimming. The profile shows about 220,000 clones, approximately 81% of them singletons. V lost 2 bases and J 7 bases, leaving 9 bases between the germline ends. The CDR3 has 13 amino acids. Germline CDR1 is SGHRS and CDR2 is YFSETQ. This sample stems from a study of blood T cell repertoires in COVID-19. Study as a whole: Nucleic acid was either cDNA or gDNA, and it came from T cells, B-cell-depleted T cells, or PBMCs.

Sequencing used peripheral blood. The receptor was derived from a woman older than 75 with acute or convalescent COVID-19. The rearrangement links TRBV5-1 to TRBJ1-4, with D uncertain. This chain's CDR3 is CASSFLTSEKLFF. The CDR3 coding sequence is TGCGCCAGCAGCTTTTTAACGAGTGAAAAACTGTTTTTT.